This T cell receptor beta chain was profiled in a study of identical twins. The table lists this clonotype with a few counts. J lost 0 bases, V lost 6 bases, and 14 bases had no gene match. CDR1 and CDR2 from the germline V gene are MDHEN and SYDVKM. CDR3 length equals 18 residues. TCRdb passed the 5' RACE reads through MiXCR, listing each CDR3 protein once. The sample consists of fewer than 550,000 distinct CDR3 sequences, 13% to 15% of them appearing once. The same data also went into a second study, on yellow fever vaccine responses in identical twins.

The V gene is TRBV28, the J gene TRBJ1-5; 7 bases match TRBD1. The TCR was taken from a woman between 18 and 30 years old in good health. The sequenced sample consisted of CD4+ T cells sorted from blood. CDR3 DNA sequence: TGTGCCAGCAGGAGCGCCGGGACAGAGTATCTTAGCAATCAGCCCCAGCATTTT. Amino acid sequence: CASRSAGTEYLSNQPQHF.